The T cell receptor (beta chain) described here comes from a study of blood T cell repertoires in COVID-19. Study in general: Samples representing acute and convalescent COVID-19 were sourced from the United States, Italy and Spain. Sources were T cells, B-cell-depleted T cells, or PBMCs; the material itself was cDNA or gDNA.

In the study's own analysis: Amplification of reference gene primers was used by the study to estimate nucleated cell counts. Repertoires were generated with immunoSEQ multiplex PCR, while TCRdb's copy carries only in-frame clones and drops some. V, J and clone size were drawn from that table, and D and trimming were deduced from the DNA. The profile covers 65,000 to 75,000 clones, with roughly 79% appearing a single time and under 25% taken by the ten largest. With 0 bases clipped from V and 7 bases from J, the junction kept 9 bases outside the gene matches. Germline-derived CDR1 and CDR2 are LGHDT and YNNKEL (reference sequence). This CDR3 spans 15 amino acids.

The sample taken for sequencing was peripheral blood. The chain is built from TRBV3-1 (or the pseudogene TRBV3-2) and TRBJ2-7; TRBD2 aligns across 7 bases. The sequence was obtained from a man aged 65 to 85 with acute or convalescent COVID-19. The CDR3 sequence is CASSQEGGGSTEQYF. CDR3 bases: TGTGCCAGCAGCCAAGAGGGGGGGGGATCGACAGAGCAGTACTTC.